The 20 T cell receptor beta chains presented below share a single source sample, sequenced in a study of relationships among human T cell subsets. The T cell receptor alpha and beta CDR3 regions were amplified from mRNA by semiquantitative ARM-PCR. Tagged nested gene-specific primers were used first, then communal superprimers amplified exponentially. TCRdb reanalysed the multiplex PCR reads using MiXCR and keeps one entry per CDR3 protein. The data hold fewer than 5,500 distinct CDR3 sequences, with 50% to 65% observed a single time. Anti-CD4 multisort beads removed cells negatively, then anti-CD8 beads positively selected CD8+ T cells. The sample consisted of CD8+ T cells sorted from blood. All receptors derive from a man between 35 and 55 years old in good health.

This rearrangement joins TRBV11-2 to TRBJ1-6, with no clear D. With 5 bases removed from V and 0 bases from J, the gap between germline ends came to 5 bases. Germline V gives CDR1 SGHAT, CDR2 FQNNGV. CDR3 length: 14 amino acids. The CDR3 region has the DNA TGTGCCAGCAGCGACGTCTCCTATAATTCACCCCTCCACTTT. Translated, it gives CASSDVSYNSPLHF.

V and J are TRBV2 and TRBJ2-7; TRBD2 matches 7 bases. Germline CDR1 and CDR2: SNHLY and FYNNEI. The CDR3 covers 16 residues. After removal of 6 bases from V and 2 bases from J, the junction contained 13 bases not matched to a gene. CDR3 sequence: CASRALSSGTPYEQYF. CDR3 bases: TGTGCCAGCAGGGCGCTATCAAGCGGGACCCCCTACGAGCAGTACTTC.

V usage is TRBV28 and J usage is TRBJ2-2; D not certain. CDR1 and CDR2 (germline): MDHEN, SYDVKM. V lost 8 bases, J lost 0 bases, and 16 bases lay in between. This CDR3 has 16 residues. The CDR3 DNA follows: TGTGCCAGCCACATTACCCGGTTAGCGAACACCGGGGAGCTGTTTTTT. Its protein product is CASHITRLANTGELFF. Drawing the rest from reference TRBV28 and TRBJ2-2, the complete variable domain is DVKVTQSSRYLVKRTGEKVFLECVQDMDHENMFWYRQDPGLGLRLIYFSYDVKMKEKGDIPEGYSVSREKKERFSLILESASTNQTSMYLCASHITRLANTGELFFGEGSRLTVL.

The chain is built from TRBV20-1 and TRBJ2-1; 8 positions match TRBD2. Germline CDR1 and CDR2: DFQATT and SNEGSKA (reference sequence). V gave up 0 bases and J gave up 7 bases; unmatched junction bases: 11. This CDR3 region has 16 residues. The CDR3 coding sequence is TGCAGTGCTAGAGATCGAAGCGGGAGTAGAGGTAATGAGCAGTTCTTC. Its protein product is CSARDRSGSRGNEQFF.

The V gene is TRBV30, the J gene TRBJ2-7; D assignment may be TRBD1 or TRBD2 (5 bases each). Trimming removed 5 bases from V and 2 bases from J, with 13 bases in between. The length of the CDR3 is 13 residues. Germline CDR1 and CDR2: GTSNPN and SVGIG (reference sequence). CDR3 DNA: TGTGCCTGGGGGGCGGAGGCACCCTACGAGCAGTACTTC. It yields the protein CAWGAEAPYEQYF.

The chain joins TRBV27 to TRBJ2-7, with D perhaps assigned TRBD1 or TRBD2 (5 bases each). V was shortened by 5 bases and J by 0 bases, with 8 bases between the two germline ends. CDR3 length: 13 residues. Germline-derived CDR1 and CDR2 are MNHEY and SMNVEV (reference sequence). The chain's CDR3 is CASSGTASYEQYF. DNA for the CDR3: TGTGCCAGCAGTGGGACGGCCTCCTACGAGCAGTACTTC.

This rearrangement joins TRBV6-5 to TRBJ1-2; D remains ambiguous. This CDR3 spans 14 amino acids. Trimming shortened V by 0 bases and J by 2 bases, and 7 bases separated the two germline ends. Germline CDR1 is MNHEY and CDR2 is SVGAGI. CDR3 sequence reads: CASSYSSSNYGYTF. The CDR3 DNA reads TGTGCCAGCAGTTACTCGAGTTCGAACTATGGCTACACCTTC.

Comments on this clonotype: An end of the junction differs from the germline gene, which may be a read error. The chain has TRBV28 and TRBJ2-7, with D unresolved. Germline assignment: CDR1 MDHEN and CDR2 SYDVKM. The CDR3 runs to 11 residues. The DNA of the CDR3 is TGTGCCAGCAGTTCACGCTACGAGCAGTGCTTC. It codes for CASSSRYEQCF.

For the CDR3, the DNA is TGCAGCGTTGAAGAGTCTGGCCTACCGGGACTAGTTGTGCAGACCCAGTACTTC. As protein: CSVEESGLPGLVVQTQYF. The V gene is TRBV29-1, the J gene TRBJ2-5; the match to TRBD2 covers 8 bases. CDR1 SQVTM and CDR2 ANQGSEA come from the germline V gene. The trim removed 0 bases at V and 6 bases at J, leaving 18 bases unmatched. CDR3 length: 18 amino acids. Complete variable domain (other parts from reference TRBV29-1 and TRBJ2-5): SAVISQKPSRDICQRGTSLTIQCQVDSQVTMMFWYRQQPGQSLTLIATANQGSEATYESGFVIDKFPISRPNLTFSTLTVSNMSPEDSSIYLCSVEESGLPGLVVQTQYFGPGTRLLVL.

This sequence joins TRBV20-1 and TRBJ1-2; unclear D gene. Deletions cut 1 base from V and 0 bases from J, with 6 bases between. The length of the CDR3 is 13 residues. Germline CDR1 is DFQATT and CDR2 is SNEGSKA (reference sequence). For the CDR3, the DNA is TGCAGTGCTAGAGGGGAAGCTAACTATGGCTACACCTTC. Protein sequence: CSARGEANYGYTF.

This clonotype has a handful of counts. This chain's CDR3 is CASSPGRGQGRNTEAFF. Here the CDR3 DNA reads TGTGCCAGCAGTCCCGGCCGGGGACAAGGGCGTAACACTGAAGCTTTCTTT. V usage is TRBV11-2 and J usage is TRBJ1-1, with a weak D call TRBD1 (6 bases). The V gene lost 6 bases and the J gene lost 2 bases, with 22 bases spanning the gap. In germline, CDR1 is SGHAT, CDR2 FQNNGV. There are 17 residues in the CDR3.

This clonotype appeared a few times. One junction end disagrees with the germline gene, perhaps due to a read error. This chain joins TRBV11-2 and TRBJ2-3, with D possibly TRBD2 on 6 matching bases. Germline V gives CDR1 SGHAT, CDR2 FQNNGV. This CDR3 has 13 residues. CDR3 loop: CAGSLAVADTQYF. CDR3 nucleotide sequence: TGTGCCGGCAGCTTAGCGGTGGCAGATACGCAGTATTTT.

This chain links TRBV27 with TRBJ1-2; 7 bases line up with TRBD1. Germline assignment: CDR1 MNHEY and CDR2 SMNVEV (reference sequence). The CDR3 extends over 14 amino acids. V lost 7 bases to trimming and J lost 8 bases; unmatched junction nucleotides: 13. DNA of the CDR3: TGTGCCAGCACCGCGGGACAGCTAGCGCTGGGCTACACCTTC. Its protein is CASTAGQLALGYTF.

The chain uses TRBV27 and TRBJ2-5, with D possibly matching TRBD2 (5 bases). This CDR3 comprises 15 residues. The germline gives CDR1 MNHEY, CDR2 SMNVEV (reference sequence). Trimming removed 2 bases at V and 4 bases at J, with 14 bases between. The CDR3 DNA sequence: TGTGCCAGCAGTTTAGGGCCACCGGGGTCAGAGACCCAGTACTTC. Amino acids: CASSLGPPGSETQYF.

Only a few counts were recorded for this clonotype. The V and J genes are TRBV27 and TRBJ2-7; TRBD1 might be the D (6 bases). The V gene lost 5 bases and the J gene lost 2 bases, with 13 bases spanning the gap. The CDR3 length is 14 residues. CDR1 is MNHEY, CDR2 SMNVEV, per germline (reference sequence). The CDR3 nucleotides are TGTGCCAGCAGTGCCGGGACATTGGCCTACGAGCAGTACTTC. This sequence encodes CASSAGTLAYEQYF.

DNA of the CDR3: TGTGCCAGCAGCTTGGTGGGGGCGGGGAATGAGCAGTTCTTC. Amino acids: CASSLVGAGNEQFF. The rearrangement joins TRBV11-2 to TRBJ2-1; D may match TRBD1 or TRBD2 (6 bases each). The germline V and J ends were trimmed by 3 bases and 7 bases, with 13 bases remaining between them. The CDR3 covers 14 residues. Per germline, CDR1 SGHAT and CDR2 FQNNGV.

V and J are TRBV19 and TRBJ2-5; 7 positions match TRBD2. J lost 4 bases, V lost 1 base, and 0 bases had no gene match. This CDR3 is 13 amino acids long. CDR1 LNHDA and CDR2 SQIVND come from the germline V gene (reference sequence). The CDR3 sequence is CASSIAGGETQYF. CDR3 in DNA: TGTGCCAGTAGTATAGCGGGGGGAGAGACCCAGTACTTC.

This clonotype was counted between two and nine times. This chain connects TRBV28 to TRBJ2-3; 10 bases map to TRBD1. The CDR3 loop spans 14 amino acids. Looked up from germline, CDR1 is MDHEN and CDR2 is SYDVKM. V shed 5 bases, J shed 6 bases, and the junction held 5 bases outside the gene matches. For the CDR3, the DNA is TGTGCCAGCAGTGCCGGGACAGGGGCCGATACGCAGTATTTT. This gives the protein CASSAGTGADTQYF.

This sequence joins TRBV20-1 and TRBJ2-1, with D possibly being TRBD2 (6 bases). The germline V gene has CDR1 DFQATT and CDR2 SNEGSKA (reference sequence). This CDR3 spans 13 amino acids. CDR3 nucleotide sequence: TGCAGGGGAGGAGGTCAGGAGGGTGATGAGCAGTTCTTC. This encodes CRGGGQEGDEQFF.

This rearrangement joins TRBV28 to TRBJ2-5, with unresolved D. The ends were cut back, 6 bases at V and 1 base at J, with 15 bases in the middle. The CDR3 sequence is 15 residues long. Germline loops: CDR1 MDHEN, CDR2 SYDVKM. CDR3 loop: CASREDGPRQETQYF. The CDR3 DNA reads as TGTGCCAGCAGAGAGGACGGTCCTCGCCAAGAGACCCAGTACTTC.